Each of the 12 T cell receptor beta chains below was sequenced from the same sample in a study of early T cells in non-severe SARS-CoV-2 infection. Using its own MiXCR run on the 5' RACE reads, TCRdb lists one record per CDR3 protein. The table includes approximately 19,000 distinct CDR3 sequences, roughly 6.1% detected once. The specimen sequenced was whole blood. All receptors derive from an adult who was a healthcare worker with PCR-confirmed SARS-CoV-2 infection or an uninfected control (not recorded which).

This clonotype was counted ten times or more. The chain uses TRBV18 and TRBJ2-7, with TRBD1 identical over 7 bases. With V trimmed by 6 bases and J by 3 bases, 11 bases remained unmatched. CDR1 is KGHSH and CDR2 is LQKENI in the germline V gene. The CDR3 has 15 amino acids. The CDR3 region has the DNA TGTGCCAGCTCGCCTGGACAGGTTACAATCTACGAGCAGTACTTC. Translated: CASSPGQVTIYEQYF.

This clonotype was seen ten or more times. The V call is TRBV9, the J call TRBJ2-7; tentatively, D is TRBD1 or TRBD2 (6 bases each). The V gene lost 0 bases and the J gene lost 2 bases, with 12 bases spanning the gap. The CDR3 sequence is 15 residues long. Germline values: CDR1 SGDLS, CDR2 YYNGEE. CDR3 nucleotide sequence: TGTGCCAGCAGCGTAGCGTTGGGGGGCCCCTACGAGCAGTACTTC. It yields the protein CASSVALGGPYEQYF.

This clonotype has a count of ten or more. The chain is built from TRBV6-1 and TRBJ1-1; D remains unclear. The CDR3 totals 13 residues. Germline values: CDR1 MNHNS, CDR2 SASEGT. With 6 bases removed from V and 0 bases from J, the gap between germline ends came to 8 bases. For the CDR3, the DNA is TGTGCCAGCAGCAATTCCCTGAACACTGAAGCTTTCTTT. Translation gives CASSNSLNTEAFF.

The table lists this clonotype with many counts. In nucleotides, the CDR3 is TGCAGCGTTGTGGAGGGGACGGGTACTAGCGGGAGGGCCTACGAGCAGTACTTC. Translating it yields CSVVEGTGTSGRAYEQYF. The genes are TRBV29-1 and TRBJ2-7; 13 positions agree with TRBD2. J lost 2 bases, V lost 4 bases, and 14 bases had no gene match. In germline, CDR1 is SQVTM, CDR2 ANQGSEA. The CDR3 runs to 18 residues.

By share, this clonotype counts as medium-sized (0.01 to 0.1%). The chain recombines TRBV30 with TRBJ1-1; D remains ambiguous. The V gene lost 5 bases and the J gene lost 4 bases, with 8 bases spanning the gap. Germline loops: CDR1 GTSNPN, CDR2 SVGIG (reference sequence). The CDR3 totals 11 residues. The CDR3 sequence: CAWGRTTEAFF. CDR3 coding DNA: TGTGCCTGGGGGAGAACCACTGAAGCTTTCTTT.

Ten or more counts support this clonotype. The chain uses TRBV20-1 and TRBJ1-4, with 7 bases that match TRBD1. Germline loops: CDR1 DFQATT, CDR2 SNEGSKA (reference sequence). This CDR3 is built from 14 residues. J gave up 6 bases and V 1 base, and 5 bases lay outside the gene matches. This CDR3 is CSARGGQFHEKLFF. The CDR3 region has the DNA TGCAGTGCTAGAGGGGGACAGTTTCATGAAAAACTGTTTTTT.

In this sample, this clonotype turned up many times. This chain links TRBV18 with TRBJ2-1, with D uncertain. V was shortened by 1 base and J by 5 bases, with 6 bases between the two germline ends. The CDR3 length is 13 residues. Germline CDR1 KGHSH, CDR2 LQKENI. The CDR3 DNA follows: TGTGCCAGCTCACCACTGACTGACAATGAGCAGTTCTTC. Its translation: CASSPLTDNEQFF. The full variable domain, in which reference TRBV18 and TRBJ2-1 provide the parts outside the CDR3, is NAGVMQNPRHLVRRRGQEARLRCSPMKGHSHVYWYRQLPEEGLKFMVYLQKENIIDESGMPKERFSAEFPKEGPSILRIQQVVRGDSAAYFCASSPLTDNEQFFGPGTRLTVL.

The gene calls are TRBV20-1 and TRBJ2-3; D unclear. The CDR3 runs to 13 residues. V gave up 1 base and J gave up 2 bases, with 7 bases separating them. Germline CDR1 DFQATT, CDR2 SNEGSKA (reference sequence). DNA of the CDR3: TGCAGTGCTAGAGTCCAGCTCACAGATACGCAGTATTTT. Protein sequence: CSARVQLTDTQYF.

This clonotype is labeled medium-sized. The chain links TRBV12-3 or TRBV12-4 to TRBJ2-7; D possibly matches TRBD1 or TRBD2 (5 bases each). The CDR3 runs 12 residues. Trimming pared 6 bases from V and 3 bases from J, leaving 9 bases between. CDR3 in DNA: TGTGCCAGCAGCCGGGACGGCTACGAGCAGTACTTC. As protein: CASSRDGYEQYF.

In its sample, this clonotype was seen many times. The V gene is TRBV6-1, the J gene TRBJ1-1; D gene uncertain. Germline V CDR1 and CDR2: MNHNS, SASEGT. V dropped 2 bases and J dropped 12 bases, with 16 bases sitting between them. The CDR3 consists of 13 residues. CDR3 sequence reads: CASSERQATLPFF. The DNA for the CDR3 is TGTGCCAGCAGTGAAAGGCAGGCGACGCTCCCTTTCTTT.

There are many counts of this clonotype. J is TRBJ2-1 and V is TRBV12-3 or TRBV12-4; 9 nucleotides align to TRBD2. V lost 3 bases, J lost 4 bases, and 7 bases stayed unmatched. This CDR3 comprises 16 residues. CDR3 sequence reads: CASSLGLAGLYNEQFF. The CDR3 DNA reads TGTGCCAGCAGTTTGGGGCTAGCGGGACTGTACAATGAGCAGTTCTTC.

This clonotype was seen many times. The rearrangement joins TRBV27 to TRBJ2-3; a weak D match, TRBD2 (6 bases). V dropped 5 bases and J dropped 2 bases, with 11 bases sitting between them. CDR1 and CDR2 (germline): MNHEY, SMNVEV (reference sequence). CDR3 size: 14 residues. The CDR3 DNA reads as TGTGCCAGCAGTGGGCTAGCGACCACAGATACGCAGTATTTT. Protein: CASSGLATTDTQYF.